The 32 T cell receptor beta chains reported below all come from one sample, sequenced in a study of graft-versus-host responses after intestinal transplantation. The protocol was immunoSEQ multiplex PCR, while the TCRdb copy is restricted to in-frame clones and leaves out a portion. Counted here are 23,000 or so clones, more than 80% occurring once; the ten biggest clones make up roughly 0.58%. Sequencing used PBMCs, obtained 18 days after transplant. These receptors all stem from a human patient who received an intestinal transplant, so some T cells may come from the graft donor.

V usage is TRBV11-1 and J usage is TRBJ2-5, with 9 bases aligning to TRBD2. The germline CDR1 and CDR2 sequences are SGHAT and FQDESV (reference sequence). J was trimmed by 3 bases and V by 8 bases; bases with no gene match: 7. The CDR3 contains 14 residues. The CDR3 loop reads CASRRRGGEETQYF. The DNA for the CDR3 is TGTGCCAGCCGGCGGCGGGGGGGCGAAGAGACCCAGTACTTC.

The V call is TRBV29-1, the J call TRBJ2-5, with D perhaps assigned TRBD1 or TRBD2 (6 bases each). The V gene lost 7 bases and the J gene lost 2 bases, with 11 bases spanning the gap. CDR3 size: 12 residues. Germline CDR1 is SQVTM and CDR2 is ANQGSEA. The CDR3 sequence: CSGKGGQETQYF. The CDR3 DNA is TGCAGCGGCAAAGGGGGGCAAGAGACCCAGTACTTC.

The V and J genes are TRBV5-1 and TRBJ2-5; D not resolved. The CDR3 loop spans 12 amino acids. V was clipped by 0 bases and J by 2 bases, with 2 bases between them. The V gene's germline CDR1 is SGHRS and CDR2 YFSETQ. The CDR3 is CASSLDQETQYF. The CDR3, as DNA: TGCGCCAGCAGCTTGGATCAAGAGACCCAGTACTTC.

V gene TRBV5-4 combines with J gene TRBJ2-1, with 13 bases aligning to TRBD2. V was pared by 5 bases and J by 8 bases, with 7 bases of the junction left unmatched. The germline gives CDR1 SGHNT, CDR2 YYREEE (reference sequence). This CDR3 is 15 amino acids long. The CDR3 sequence is CASSSRGLAGYEQFF. As DNA, the CDR3 is TGTGCCAGCAGTTCTAGGGGACTAGCGGGGTATGAGCAGTTCTTC.

This sequence joins TRBV19 and TRBJ1-2; D is unresolved. The CDR3 runs to 14 residues. The V end was cut by 6 bases, the J end by 2 bases, with 13 bases between. Germline V CDR1 and CDR2: LNHDA, SQIVND (reference sequence). CDR3 bases: TGTGCCAGTAGCCCGATGTTAGGGAACTATGGCTACACCTTC. Translated: CASSPMLGNYGYTF.

This rearrangement joins TRBV5-4 to TRBJ1-2; no reliable D call. This CDR3 is 15 amino acids long. The germline CDR1 and CDR2 sequences are SGHNT and YYREEE (reference sequence). Trimming stripped 0 bases from V and 4 bases from J, with 13 bases between. This chain's CDR3 is CASSLDYGNLYGYTF. The CDR3 DNA reads as TGTGCCAGCAGCTTGGATTATGGGAACCTCTATGGCTACACCTTC.

This rearrangement joins TRBV2 to TRBJ1-2; D unresolved. Germline CDR1 SNHLY, CDR2 FYNNEI. This CDR3 has 12 residues. Between the trimmed V and J ends, which lost 3 bases and 4 bases, there was a span of 6 bases. The CDR3 sequence: CASSEAVYGYTF. In DNA form, the CDR3 reads TGTGCCAGCAGTGAGGCTGTCTATGGCTACACCTTC.

The chain combines TRBV9 with TRBJ2-1; D may correspond to TRBD1 or TRBD2 (6 bases each). The V gene's germline CDR1 is SGDLS and CDR2 YYNGEE. The CDR3 consists of 15 residues. The V end was cut by 0 bases, the J end by 7 bases, with 14 bases between. The CDR3 is CASSVGGGSWNEQFF. The CDR3 DNA reads as TGTGCCAGCAGCGTAGGAGGGGGGAGTTGGAATGAGCAGTTCTTC.

This chain joins TRBV10-1 and TRBJ2-5, with 10 bases matching TRBD2. The end of the DNA is better explained by TRBJ2-7, so the J call may be wrong. Germline loops: CDR1 WNHNN, CDR2 SYGVQD (reference sequence). The CDR3 is made up of 14 amino acids. CDR3 sequence (DNA): TGCGCCAGCAATAGCGGGGGGTCCTCCTACGAGCAGTACTTC. Translating gives CASNSGGSSYEQYF.

The chain is built from TRBV4-1 and TRBJ2-2; D gene unclear. The V gene's germline CDR1 is MGHRA and CDR2 YSYEKL. V was cut by 3 bases and J by 5 bases, with 4 bases left in between. The CDR3 is made up of 12 amino acids. In nucleotides, the CDR3 is TGCGCCAGCAGCCATCCAACCGGGGAGCTGTTTTTT. It yields the protein CASSHPTGELFF.

The chain combines TRBV6-5 with TRBJ1-5; perhaps TRBD1 as D (6 bases). CDR1 is MNHEY and CDR2 is SVGAGI in the germline V gene. V was cut by 6 bases and J by 0 bases, with 12 bases left in between. The CDR3 totals 15 residues. Here the CDR3 DNA reads TGTGCCAGCAGCCCGGGACACTATAGCAATCAGCCCCAGCATTTT. It specifies CASSPGHYSNQPQHF.

The chain couples TRBV6-5 to TRBJ2-7; weak D call: TRBD2 (5 bases). The CDR3 runs to 14 residues. V was trimmed by 2 bases and J by 0 bases, leaving 8 bases between them. CDR1 MNHEY and CDR2 SVGAGI come from the germline V gene. The CDR3 sequence is CASSYVGSSYEQYF. The CDR3 DNA reads TGTGCCAGCAGTTACGTTGGGAGCTCCTACGAGCAGTACTTC.

The chain has TRBV5-5 and TRBJ2-3; no clear D gene. CDR1 is SGHKS and CDR2 is YYEKEE in the germline V gene (reference sequence). CDR3 length: 12 residues. Trimming stripped 1 base from V and 5 bases from J, with 5 bases between. CDR3 nucleotides: TGTGCCAGCAGCTTGTGGGTAGATACGCAGTATTTT. Its translation is CASSLWVDTQYF. Supplemented by reference TRBV5-5 and TRBJ2-3, the full variable domain reads DAGVTQSPTHLIKTRGQQVTLRCSPISGHKSVSWYQQVLGQGPQFIFQYYEKEERGRGNFPDRFSARQFPNYSSELNVNALLLGDSALYLCASSLWVDTQYFGPGTRLTVL.

The V gene is TRBV10-2, the J gene TRBJ2-3, with TRBD2 matching over 15 bases. Trimming cost V 7 bases and J 2 bases; bases outside gene matches: 13. CDR3 size: 19 residues. From germline, CDR1 is WSHSY and CDR2 SAAADI. CDR3 DNA: TGCGCCAGCATCGACCTCGGGGGACTAGCGGGGGGTTCCACAGATACGCAGTATTTT. Translation: CASIDLGGLAGGSTDTQYF.

The J gene is TRBJ1-4, the V gene TRBV19; 8 bases are shared with TRBD1. Germline CDR1 LNHDA, CDR2 SQIVND (reference sequence). V was pared by 9 bases and J by 5 bases, with 17 bases of the junction left unmatched. There are 17 residues in the CDR3. CDR3 coding DNA: TGTGCCAGCAGTTACCTGGACAGGGAAGGGGAGAATGAAAAACTGTTTTTT. This codes for CASSYLDREGENEKLFF.

The rearrangement links TRBV30 to TRBJ2-1, with D uncertain. CDR3 length: 13 residues. The V gene's germline CDR1 is GTSNPN and CDR2 SVGIG (reference sequence). V lost 2 bases and J lost 5, with 10 bases in between. This chain's CDR3 is CAWSPSLDNEQFF. The CDR3 DNA reads as TGTGCCTGGAGTCCCTCCCTTGACAATGAGCAGTTCTTC.

The V gene is TRBV11-2, the J gene TRBJ1-3; D gene unclear. This CDR3 contains 13 residues. Germline loops: CDR1 SGHAT, CDR2 FQNNGV. V lost 0 bases and J 8 bases, leaving 8 bases between the germline ends. CDR3 coding DNA: TGTGCCAGCAGCTTAGATCCCTCCTACACCATATATTTT. This gives the protein CASSLDPSYTIYF.

The chain is built from TRBV7-9 and TRBJ2-7; possible D gene TRBD1, 7 bases. There are 16 residues in the CDR3. V lost 2 bases and J lost 0, with 14 bases in between. Germline CDR1 is SEHNR and CDR2 is FQNEAQ (reference sequence). CDR3: CASSLSGGYSSYEQYF. As DNA, the CDR3 is TGTGCCAGCAGCTTATCAGGGGGGTACAGCTCCTACGAGCAGTACTTC. Full variable domain (missing parts from reference TRBV7-9 and TRBJ2-7): DTGVSQNPRHKITKRGQNVTFRCDPISEHNRLYWYRQTLGQGPEFLTYFQNEAQLEKSRLLSDRFSAERPKGSFSTLEIQRTEQGDSAMYLCASSLSGGYSSYEQYFGPGTRLTVT.

The genes are TRBV7-3 and TRBJ2-7, with TRBD1 as a possible D gene (6 bases). Trimming stripped 5 bases from V and 4 bases from J, with 21 bases between. CDR3 length: 16 residues. Germline-derived CDR1 and CDR2 are SGHTA and FQGTGA. CDR3 DNA sequence: TGTGCCAGCAGCCCCAAGACCAGACAGGATGATTACGAGCAGTACTTC. This gives the protein CASSPKTRQDDYEQYF.

This clone is a singleton in its sample. V gene TRBV19 combines with J gene TRBJ2-1, with D perhaps given as TRBD1 or TRBD2 (5 bases each). V was shortened by 2 bases and J by 3 bases, with 29 bases between the two germline ends. The CDR3 consists of 21 residues. Germline CDR1 is LNHDA and CDR2 is SQIVND (reference sequence). CDR3 sequence: CASSIRHWGLMDDRGYNEQFF. The DNA of the CDR3 is TGTGCCAGTAGTATAAGGCACTGGGGGTTGATGGACGATCGGGGCTACAATGAGCAGTTCTTC. Looking up the rest from reference TRBV19 and TRBJ2-1 gives the full variable domain: DGGITQSPKYLFRKEGQNVTLSCEQNLNHDAMYWYRQDPGQGLRLIYYSQIVNDFQKGDIAEGYSVSREKKESFPLTVTSAQKNPTAFYLCASSIRHWGLMDDRGYNEQFFGPGTRLTVL.

The chain combines TRBV27 with TRBJ1-2; possible D gene TRBD1, 5 bases. CDR1 and CDR2 from the germline V gene are MNHEY and SMNVEV (reference sequence). V gave up 1 base and J gave up 1 base, with 10 bases separating them. The CDR3 extends over 15 amino acids. In nucleotides, the CDR3 is TGTGCCAGCAGTTTATTCCAGGGCTATAACTATGGCTACACCTTC. Protein product: CASSLFQGYNYGYTF.

The genes are TRBV7-8 and TRBJ1-3; D remains unclear. Germline V gene sequence: CDR1 SGHVS, CDR2 FQNEAQ. This CDR3 has 18 residues. Deletions cut 6 bases from V and 3 bases from J, with 24 bases between. CDR3 nucleotide sequence: TGTGCCAGCAGGAATGGATTACCGACGGGGAGCGGTGGAAACACCATATATTTT. This encodes CASRNGLPTGSGGNTIYF.

V is TRBV5-6 and J is TRBJ2-7; 7 bases line up with TRBD1. The ends lost 0 bases at V and 6 bases at J; junction bases unmatched: 6. The length of the CDR3 is 14 residues. Per the germline V gene, CDR1 is SGHDT and CDR2 is YYEEEE. CDR3: CASSLGQGRGEQYF. CDR3 bases: TGTGCCAGCAGCTTGGGACAGGGAAGAGGCGAGCAGTACTTC. Using reference TRBV5-6 and TRBJ2-7 for the parts outside the CDR3, the full variable domain is DAGVTQSPTHLIKTRGQQVTLRCSPKSGHDTVSWYQQALGQGPQFIFQYYEEEERQRGNFPDRFSGHQFPNYSSELNVNALLLGDSALYLCASSLGQGRGEQYFGPGTRLTVT.

The chain combines TRBV4-1 with TRBJ1-6; TRBD1 matches at 7 bases. This CDR3 comprises 18 residues. CDR1 and CDR2 (germline): MGHRA, YSYEKL. With 4 bases clipped from V and 4 bases from J, the junction kept 13 bases outside the gene matches. CDR3 sequence (DNA): TGCGCCAGCAGCCCAACCCCCCCCGGACAGGAATATAATTCACCCCTCCACTTT. Translation gives CASSPTPPGQEYNSPLHF.

The chain uses TRBV7-8 and TRBJ1-2; 7 bases are a match to TRBD1. This CDR3 comprises 15 residues. The germline V gene has CDR1 SGHVS and CDR2 FQNEAQ. With V trimmed by 5 bases and J by 0 bases, 6 bases remained unmatched. CDR3 region: CASSGGTASNYGYTF. CDR3 coding DNA: TGTGCCAGCAGCGGAGGGACAGCCTCTAACTATGGCTACACCTTC.

V usage is TRBV18 and J usage is TRBJ2-7; no reliable D call. This CDR3 region has 12 residues. V lost 6 bases and J lost 0, with 6 bases in between. Germline assignment: CDR1 KGHSH and CDR2 LQKENI. The DNA for the CDR3 is TGTGCCAGCTCGCACGACTCCTACGAGCAGTACTTC. This codes for CASSHDSYEQYF.

The V gene is TRBV4-1, the J gene TRBJ2-5; D possibly corresponds to TRBD1 (5 bases). The germline V and J ends were trimmed by 1 base and 3 bases, with 21 bases remaining between them. The CDR3 spans 18 residues. The germline gives CDR1 MGHRA, CDR2 YSYEKL. The CDR3 loop reads CASSQGFALQVGKETQYF. The CDR3 coding sequence is TGCGCCAGCAGCCAAGGGTTCGCCTTACAGGTTGGGAAAGAGACCCAGTACTTC.

CDR3 DNA: TGTGCCAGCAGTTCTGGGGGGCGGACTGAAGCTTTCTTT. Translated, it gives CASSSGGRTEAFF. This rearrangement joins TRBV27 to TRBJ1-1; D is possibly TRBD1 (6 bases). Germline-derived CDR1 and CDR2 are MNHEY and SMNVEV (reference sequence). CDR3 size: 13 residues. The germline V and J ends were trimmed by 4 bases and 5 bases, with 11 bases remaining between them.

This sequence joins TRBV5-1 and TRBJ2-5; no clear D. Germline CDR1 SGHRS, CDR2 YFSETQ. The CDR3 covers 14 residues. The germline V and J ends were trimmed by 1 base and 3 bases, with 10 bases remaining between them. The CDR3 sequence is CASSLQSYKETQYF. The CDR3 DNA reads TGCGCCAGCAGCTTGCAGAGCTACAAAGAGACCCAGTACTTC.

V gene TRBV7-9 combines with J gene TRBJ2-7, with no clear D. V lost 5 bases and J 5 bases, leaving 7 bases between the germline ends. CDR3 length equals 11 residues. Looked up from germline, CDR1 is SEHNR and CDR2 is FQNEAQ (reference sequence). The CDR3 DNA is TGTGCCAGCAGCCCCGATCACGAGCAGTACTTC. Its protein product is CASSPDHEQYF. The full variable domain, its missing parts supplied by reference TRBV7-9 and TRBJ2-7, is DTGVSQNPRHKITKRGQNVTFRCDPISEHNRLYWYRQTLGQGPEFLTYFQNEAQLEKSRLLSDRFSAERPKGSFSTLEIQRTEQGDSAMYLCASSPDHEQYFGPGTRLTVT.

This chain joins TRBV2 and TRBJ1-2; 9 bases align to TRBD1. This CDR3 spans 15 amino acids. Unmatched junction bases numbered 6, after V lost 1 base and J lost 6 bases. Germline CDR1 and CDR2: SNHLY and FYNNEI. The CDR3 DNA reads TGTGCCAGCAGTGAAGGATGGGACAGGGTTGATGGCTACACCTTC. It is translated as CASSEGWDRVDGYTF.

This chain uses TRBV30 with TRBJ1-4; possible D gene TRBD1, 6 bases. With 4 bases removed from V and 7 bases from J, the gap between germline ends came to 7 bases. The CDR3 sequence is 11 residues long. Germline V CDR1 and CDR2: GTSNPN, SVGIG (reference sequence). DNA for the CDR3: TGTGCCTGGACCAGGGGTGAAAAACTGTTTTTT. This encodes CAWTRGEKLFF.